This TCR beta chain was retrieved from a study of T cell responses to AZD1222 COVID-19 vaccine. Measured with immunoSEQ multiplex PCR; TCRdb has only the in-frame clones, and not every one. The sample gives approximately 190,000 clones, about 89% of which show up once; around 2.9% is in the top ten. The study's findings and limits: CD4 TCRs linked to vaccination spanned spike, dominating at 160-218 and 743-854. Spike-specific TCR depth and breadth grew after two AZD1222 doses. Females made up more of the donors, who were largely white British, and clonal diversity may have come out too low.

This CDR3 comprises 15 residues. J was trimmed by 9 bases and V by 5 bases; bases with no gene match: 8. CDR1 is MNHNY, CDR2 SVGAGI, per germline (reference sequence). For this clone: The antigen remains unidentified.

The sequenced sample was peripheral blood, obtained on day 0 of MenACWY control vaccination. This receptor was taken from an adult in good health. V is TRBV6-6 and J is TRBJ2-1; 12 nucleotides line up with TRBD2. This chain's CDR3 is CASSPASGGAFEQFF. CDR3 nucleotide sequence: TGTGCCAGCAGTCCCGCTAGCGGGGGGGCCTTTGAGCAGTTCTTC.